The rows below give T cell receptor beta chains drawn from one sample of a study of T cell changes during pregnancy in multiple sclerosis. Clones were read by immunoSEQ multiplex PCR, and TCRdb kept only the in-frame ones, dropping some. The sample lists about 38,000 clones, 91% occurring once. The source was CD8+ T cells from peripheral blood mononuclear cells, collected in the second trimester of pregnancy. Source of these receptors: a female donor with multiple sclerosis, enrolled in a pregnancy study. The CDR3 runs from the conserved cysteine through the conserved F or W. D genes are given only for firm matches. A row's size may be missing; if present it is once, few, many or a size class.

d_call: TRBD2
j_call: TRBJ2-3
v_call: TRBV6-5
clone_size: NA
cdr3_nt: TGTGCCAGCAGCCTCCTAGCGGGCAGCACAGATACGCAGTATTTT
cdr3_aa: CASSLLAGSTDTQYF

d_call: TRBD2
j_call: TRBJ2-1
v_call: TRBV29-1
clone_size: NA
cdr3_nt: TGCAGCGTTCGACTAGCGGGAGCTCCCTACAATGAGCAGTTCTTC
cdr3_aa: CSVRLAGAPYNEQFF

d_call: NA
j_call: TRBJ2-3
v_call: TRBV27
clone_size: NA
cdr3_nt: TGTGCCAGCAGTTTTGACGGGGACTCTAGCACAGATACGCAGTATTTT
cdr3_aa: CASSFDGDSSTDTQYF

d_call: NA
j_call: TRBJ1-2
v_call: TRBV19
clone_size: NA
cdr3_nt: TGTGCCAGTAGTGCGGGACCTACACGCCTCAATGGCTACACCTTC
cdr3_aa: CASSAGPTRLNGYTF

d_call: TRBD1
j_call: TRBJ2-7
v_call: TRBV2
clone_size: NA
cdr3_nt: TGTGCCAGCAGTGCCGGGACAGCAACCTACGAGCAGTACTTC
cdr3_aa: CASSAGTATYEQYF

d_call: NA
j_call: TRBJ2-2
v_call: TRBV29-1
clone_size: NA
cdr3_nt: TGCAGCGTTGTTAAGGGGGACGGGGAGCTGTTTTTT
cdr3_aa: CSVVKGDGELFF

d_call: NA
j_call: TRBJ1-4
v_call: TRBV5-1
clone_size: NA
cdr3_nt: TGCGCCAGCAGCTTGGCAGGGTATGGTGTGGCCGATGAAAAACTGTTTTTT
cdr3_aa: CASSLAGYGVADEKLFF

d_call: NA
j_call: TRBJ2-7
v_call: TRBV29-1
clone_size: once
cdr3_nt: TGCAGCGCCCGGGACTCCATGTACGAGCAGTACTTC
cdr3_aa: CSARDSMYEQYF

d_call: NA
j_call: TRBJ2-3
v_call: TRBV7-2
clone_size: NA
cdr3_nt: TGTGCCAGCAGCTACATCACAGATACGCAGTATTTT
cdr3_aa: CASSYITDTQYF

d_call: NA
j_call: TRBJ2-1
v_call: TRBV5-4
clone_size: NA
cdr3_nt: TGTGCCAGCAGCTCGGACAATAATGAGCAGTTCTTC
cdr3_aa: CASSSDNNEQFF

d_call: NA
j_call: TRBJ2-2
v_call: TRBV10-3
clone_size: NA
cdr3_nt: TGTGCCACCTTACAGGGGGGGGCCGGGGAGCTGTTTTTT
cdr3_aa: CATLQGGAGELFF

d_call: NA
j_call: TRBJ1-1
v_call: TRBV29-1
clone_size: NA
cdr3_nt: TGCAGCGTTGAGCGGGGCACGAACACTGAAGCTTTCTTT
cdr3_aa: CSVERGTNTEAFF

d_call: TRBD1
j_call: TRBJ2-5
v_call: TRBV6-6
clone_size: NA
cdr3_nt: TGTGCCAGCAGTTACGGAGACAGGGTCCGAGAGACCCAGTACTTC
cdr3_aa: CASSYGDRVRETQYF

d_call: TRBD1
j_call: TRBJ2-3
v_call: TRBV19
clone_size: NA
cdr3_nt: TGTGCCAGTAGTCCTGGGACAGGGGGGACAGATACGCAGTATTTT
cdr3_aa: CASSPGTGGTDTQYF

d_call: TRBD1
j_call: TRBJ2-7
v_call: TRBV11-2
clone_size: NA
cdr3_nt: TGTGCCAGCAGCTCAACCTTGACAGGGGGAAAATACGAGCAGTACTTC
cdr3_aa: CASSSTLTGGKYEQYF

d_call: TRBD2
j_call: TRBJ2-1
v_call: TRBV7-6
clone_size: NA
cdr3_nt: TGTGCCAGCAGCCCGCAACTAGCGGGAGTAACGGAGGAGCAGTTCTTC
cdr3_aa: CASSPQLAGVTEEQFF

d_call: TRBD1
j_call: TRBJ1-1
v_call: TRBV7-6
clone_size: NA
cdr3_nt: TGTGCCAGCAGCGCAGAGATGACAGGGGAAGCTTTCTTT
cdr3_aa: CASSAEMTGEAFF

d_call: TRBD2
j_call: TRBJ2-3
v_call: TRBV6-6
clone_size: NA
cdr3_nt: TGTGCCAGCTCGGGACTAGCGCGCGATACGCAGTATTTT
cdr3_aa: CASSGLARDTQYF

d_call: NA
j_call: TRBJ1-4
v_call: TRBV6-1
clone_size: few
cdr3_nt: TGTGCCAGCAGTGAAGAGGGGGGGCAGGGCAACGAAAAACTGTTTTTT
cdr3_aa: CASSEEGGQGNEKLFF

d_call: NA
j_call: TRBJ2-7
v_call: TRBV30
clone_size: NA
cdr3_nt: TGTGCCTGGAGTGGAGGGAACTACCTGACCTACGAGCAGTACTTC
cdr3_aa: CAWSGGNYLTYEQYF

d_call: TRBD2
j_call: TRBJ2-1
v_call: TRBV14
clone_size: NA
cdr3_nt: TGTGCCAGCAGCACCGACCCCGGGACTAGCCTATACAATGAGCAGTTCTTC
cdr3_aa: CASSTDPGTSLYNEQFF

d_call: NA
j_call: TRBJ1-1
v_call: TRBV6-5
clone_size: NA
cdr3_nt: TGTGCCAGCAGTTACTCGGGGGGTTTGAACACTGAAGCTTTCTTT
cdr3_aa: CASSYSGGLNTEAFF

d_call: NA
j_call: TRBJ1-2
v_call: TRBV6-4
clone_size: NA
cdr3_nt: TGTGCCAGCAGTGATTACGGTGGGGGCTTCGATGGCTACACCTTC
cdr3_aa: CASSDYGGGFDGYTF

d_call: NA
j_call: TRBJ2-1
v_call: TRBV19
clone_size: NA
cdr3_nt: TGTGCCAGTAGTACAGGTTCCCCCTTGAACAATGAGCAGTTCTTC
cdr3_aa: CASSTGSPLNNEQFF

d_call: TRBD1
j_call: TRBJ1-1
v_call: TRBV9
clone_size: NA
cdr3_nt: TGTGCCAGCAGCTCGGGACAGACTTCCTATTCGAACACTGAAGCTTTCTTT
cdr3_aa: CASSSGQTSYSNTEAFF

d_call: NA
j_call: TRBJ2-7
v_call: TRBV6-5
clone_size: NA
cdr3_nt: TGTGCCAGCAGGACTCTCTCCTCCTACGAGCAGTACTTC
cdr3_aa: CASRTLSSYEQYF

d_call: TRBD1
j_call: TRBJ1-5
v_call: TRBV2
clone_size: NA
cdr3_nt: TGTGCCAGCACTAAACCAGTGGGGGGACAGTCTGAAAGGCCCCAGCATTTT
cdr3_aa: CASTKPVGGQSERPQHF

d_call: TRBD1
j_call: TRBJ2-1
v_call: TRBV13
clone_size: NA
cdr3_nt: TGTGCCAGCAGCCAGGGGGTCGGGACAGAAGACAATGAGCAGTTCTTC
cdr3_aa: CASSQGVGTEDNEQFF

d_call: TRBD1
j_call: TRBJ2-1
v_call: TRBV11-2
clone_size: NA
cdr3_nt: TGTGCCAGCAGTCCCGGGACAGGGGCGGGCAATGAGCAGTTCTTC
cdr3_aa: CASSPGTGAGNEQFF

d_call: NA
j_call: TRBJ2-2
v_call: TRBV6-5
clone_size: NA
cdr3_nt: TGTGCCAGCAGTTACCAGACACTGAACACCGGGGAGCTGTTTTTT
cdr3_aa: CASSYQTLNTGELFF

d_call: NA
j_call: TRBJ1-1
v_call: TRBV27
clone_size: medium-sized
cdr3_nt: TGTGCCAGCAGTTTAACGGTGAACACTGAAGCTTTCTTT
cdr3_aa: CASSLTVNTEAFF

d_call: TRBD1
j_call: TRBJ2-5
v_call: TRBV12-5
clone_size: NA
cdr3_nt: TGTGCTAGTGGTTTAGGACAGGGGGAAGAGACCCAGTACTTC
cdr3_aa: CASGLGQGEETQYF

d_call: NA
j_call: TRBJ2-4
v_call: TRBV27
clone_size: NA
cdr3_nt: TGTGCCAGCAGTTTAATGGGGGCGGGCAAAAACATTCAGTACTTC
cdr3_aa: CASSLMGAGKNIQYF

d_call: NA
j_call: TRBJ1-6
v_call: TRBV6-5
clone_size: NA
cdr3_nt: TGTGCCAGCAGGGGCTATGATTCACCCCTCCACTTT
cdr3_aa: CASRGYDSPLHF

d_call: NA
j_call: TRBJ2-1
v_call: TRBV30
clone_size: NA
cdr3_nt: TGTGCCTGGAGTGTCTACAGGGTTGGTCACAATGAGCAGTTCTTC
cdr3_aa: CAWSVYRVGHNEQFF

d_call: TRBD2
j_call: TRBJ2-5
v_call: TRBV5-4
clone_size: NA
cdr3_nt: TGTGCCAGCAGCTTGACTAGCGGGGGGGAAGAGACCCAGTACTTC
cdr3_aa: CASSLTSGGEETQYF

d_call: NA
j_call: TRBJ2-2
v_call: TRBV7-9
clone_size: NA
cdr3_nt: TGTGCCAGCACCCCGACAGAGATCTTCACCGGGGAGCTGTTTTTT
cdr3_aa: CASTPTEIFTGELFF

d_call: NA
j_call: TRBJ1-3
v_call: TRBV5-1
clone_size: NA
cdr3_nt: TGCGCCAGCAGCTTGGTATGGGGAGCTGGAAACACCATATATTTT
cdr3_aa: CASSLVWGAGNTIYF

d_call: NA
j_call: TRBJ1-4
v_call: TRBV5-4
clone_size: NA
cdr3_nt: TGTGCCAGCAGCCTTGCCACAGAGGGTAATGAAAAACTGTTTTTT
cdr3_aa: CASSLATEGNEKLFF

d_call: NA
j_call: TRBJ1-1
v_call: TRBV27
clone_size: NA
cdr3_nt: TGTGCCAGCACCCCTCGCGGGCTTTCGCGTAACACTGAAGCTTTCTTT
cdr3_aa: CASTPRGLSRNTEAFF

d_call: NA
j_call: TRBJ2-7
v_call: TRBV4-2
clone_size: NA
cdr3_nt: TGTGCCAGCAGCCAAGAGCGTTACGGAGTATCCTACGAGCAGTACTTC
cdr3_aa: CASSQERYGVSYEQYF